This TCR beta chain was recorded in a study of blood T cell repertoires in COVID-19. For the study at large: The cDNA or gDNA used as material had been derived from T cells, B-cell-depleted T cells, or PBMCs.

The assay was immunoSEQ multiplex PCR, and TCRdb's table has in-frame clones only and misses some. The sample carries some 46,000 clones, approximately 90% recorded once. This clone occurred once. Sequencing was performed on peripheral blood. The source of this sequence is a man aged 55 to 70 with active COVID-19.

The CDR3 DNA reads TGTGCCAGCAGCCAAGCCTTAGTGAGGGAGACCCAGTACTTC. Protein: CASSQALVRETQYF. The genes are TRBV3-1 (or the pseudogene TRBV3-2) and TRBJ2-5; unclear D gene. The CDR3 sequence is 14 residues long. The V and J ends lost 1 base and 5 bases respectively, with 11 bases between them. CDR1 is LGHDT and CDR2 is YNNKEL in the germline V gene (reference sequence).